This T cell receptor (beta chain) emerged from a study of Graves' ophthalmopathy and Graves' hyperthyroidism. Turning to the study itself: Upon initial diagnosis and before any treatment, peripheral blood was collected.

Hyperthyroidism cases were recent diagnoses of under 2 months' duration in people aged 18 to 65. The diagnosis was founded upon clinical symptoms, serum thyroxine, TRAb, thyroid ultrasound and orbital computed tomography. The starting material, approximately 10 ml of fresh peripheral blood, provided the PBMCs. Amplification from RNA transcripts yielded the TCR beta CDR3 regions. First-round RT-PCR relied on HTBI primers, and a second-round multiplex PCR came next. TCRdb redid the calling of the multiplex PCR reads with MiXCR, one entry per CDR3 protein. The data hold some 410,000 distinct CDR3 sequences, with 20% to 25% observed a single time. This clonotype came up many times. A much more abundant neighbour one base away suggests this may be a read error. Sequencing input: peripheral blood. The clonotype originates from a woman between 18 and 29 years old with stable Graves' hyperthyroidism.

The CDR3 DNA follows: TGTACCAGCAGCTTAATAGCGGGAGGGCCGAGCGAGCAGTACTTC. As protein: CTSSLIAGGPSEQYF. This chain connects TRBV7-3 to TRBJ2-7, with TRBD2 identical over 11 bases. Germline CDR1 reads SGHTA; CDR2 reads FQGTGA. CDR3 length: 15 residues. Full variable domain (outside the CDR3, taken from reference TRBV7-3 and TRBJ2-7): GAGVSQTPSNKVTEKGKYVELRCDPISGHTALYWYRQSLGQGPEFLIYFQGTGAADDSGLPNDRFFAVRPEGSVSTLKIQRTERGDSAVYLCTSSLIAGGPSEQYFGPGTRLTVT.